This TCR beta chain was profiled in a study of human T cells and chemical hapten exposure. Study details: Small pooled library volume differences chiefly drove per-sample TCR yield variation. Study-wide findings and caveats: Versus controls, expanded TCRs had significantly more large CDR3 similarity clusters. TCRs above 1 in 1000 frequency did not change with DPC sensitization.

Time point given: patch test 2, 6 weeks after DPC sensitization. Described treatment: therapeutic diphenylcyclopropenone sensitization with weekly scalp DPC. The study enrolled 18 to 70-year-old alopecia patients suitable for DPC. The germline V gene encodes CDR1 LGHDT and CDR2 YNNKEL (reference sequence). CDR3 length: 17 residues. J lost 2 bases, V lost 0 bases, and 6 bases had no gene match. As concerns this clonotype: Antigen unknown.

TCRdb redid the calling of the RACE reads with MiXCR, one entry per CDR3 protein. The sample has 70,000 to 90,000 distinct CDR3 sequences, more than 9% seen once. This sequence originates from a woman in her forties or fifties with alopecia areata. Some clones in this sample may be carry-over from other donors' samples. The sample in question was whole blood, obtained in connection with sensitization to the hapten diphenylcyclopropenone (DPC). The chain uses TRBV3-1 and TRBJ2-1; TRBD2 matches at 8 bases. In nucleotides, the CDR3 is TGTGCCAGCAGCCAAGAAGGCGGGAGGCAAACCTACAATGAGCAGTTCTTC. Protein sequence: CASSQEGGRQTYNEQFF.